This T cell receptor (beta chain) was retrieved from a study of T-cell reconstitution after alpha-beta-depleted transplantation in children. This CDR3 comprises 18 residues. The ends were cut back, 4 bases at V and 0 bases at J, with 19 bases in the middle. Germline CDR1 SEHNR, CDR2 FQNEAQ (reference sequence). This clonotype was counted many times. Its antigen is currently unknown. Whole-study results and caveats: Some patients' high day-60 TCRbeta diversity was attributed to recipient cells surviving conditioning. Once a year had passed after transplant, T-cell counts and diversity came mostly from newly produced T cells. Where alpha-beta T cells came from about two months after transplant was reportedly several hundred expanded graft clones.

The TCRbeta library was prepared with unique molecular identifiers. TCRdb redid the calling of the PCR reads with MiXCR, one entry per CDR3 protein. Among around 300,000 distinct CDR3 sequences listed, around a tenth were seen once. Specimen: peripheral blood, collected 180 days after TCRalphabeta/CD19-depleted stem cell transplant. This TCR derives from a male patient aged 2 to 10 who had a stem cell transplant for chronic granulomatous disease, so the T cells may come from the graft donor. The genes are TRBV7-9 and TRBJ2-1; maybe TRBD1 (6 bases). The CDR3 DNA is TGTGCCAGCAGCTCAAGGTACCGACAGGAGAGCTCCTACAATGAGCAGTTCTTC. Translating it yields CASSSRYRQESSYNEQFF.